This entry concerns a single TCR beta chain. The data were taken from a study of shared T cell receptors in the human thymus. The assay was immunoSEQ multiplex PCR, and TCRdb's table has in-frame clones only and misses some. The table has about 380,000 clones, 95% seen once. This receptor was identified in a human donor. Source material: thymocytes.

The CDR3 bases are TGTGCCAGCAGCTTGGTTCGGCGGGGCACAGATACGCAGTATTTT. As protein: CASSLVRRGTDTQYF. The V call is TRBV5-6, the J call TRBJ2-3, with D perhaps matching TRBD2 (5 bases). The germline V and J ends were trimmed by 0 bases and 1 base, with 9 bases remaining between them. This CDR3 has 15 amino acids. Germline CDR1 is SGHDT and CDR2 is YYEEEE.